This TCR beta chain is from a study of monozygotic twins with inflammatory bowel disease. Study-wide findings and caveats: Among IBD patients, TCRbeta diversity (inverse Simpson) was lower than in healthy co-twins. Fewer clonotypes were shared with others by IBD patients than by healthy twins, especially with disease activity. In the analysis, different T cell subtypes could not be told apart.

About this clonotype itself: Its antigen remains unidentified.

UMIs incorporating a 6-nucleotide sample barcode were appended by means of template switching. Following a re-call of the 5' RACE reads, TCRdb has one entry per CDR3 protein and lacks DNA. The sample includes 300,000 to 450,000 distinct CDR3 sequences. The CDR3 contains 16 residues. Germline V gene data show CDR1 as SGHRS and CDR2 as YFSETQ. The source material was blood. The chain joins TRBV5-1 to TRBJ2-2; there is no DNA to check the TCRdb D call of TRBD2. The sequence was collected from a human donor with ulcerative colitis or Crohn's disease, or a healthy co-twin of an affected twin (not recorded which). This CDR3 is CASSSRQGIDTGELFF.